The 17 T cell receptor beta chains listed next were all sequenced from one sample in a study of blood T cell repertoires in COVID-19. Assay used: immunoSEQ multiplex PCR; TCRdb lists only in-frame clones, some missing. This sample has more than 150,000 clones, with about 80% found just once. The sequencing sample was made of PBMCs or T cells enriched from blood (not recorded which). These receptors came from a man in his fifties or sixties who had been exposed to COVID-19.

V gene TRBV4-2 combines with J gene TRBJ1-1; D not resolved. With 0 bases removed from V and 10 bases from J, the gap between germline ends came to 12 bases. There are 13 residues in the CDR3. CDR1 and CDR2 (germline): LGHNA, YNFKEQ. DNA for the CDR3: TGTGCCAGCAGCCAAGAAAACAGCTTGGTAGCTTTCTTT. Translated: CASSQENSLVAFF.

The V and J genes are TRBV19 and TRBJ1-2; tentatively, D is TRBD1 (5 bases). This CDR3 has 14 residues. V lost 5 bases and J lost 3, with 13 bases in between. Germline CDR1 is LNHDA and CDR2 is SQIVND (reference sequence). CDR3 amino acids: CASSQGPDYYGYTF. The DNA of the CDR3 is TGTGCCAGTAGTCAGGGCCCGGATTACTATGGCTACACCTTC.

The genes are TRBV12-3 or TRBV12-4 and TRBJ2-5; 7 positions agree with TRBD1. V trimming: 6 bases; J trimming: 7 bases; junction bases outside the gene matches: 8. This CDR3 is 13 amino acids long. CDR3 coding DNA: TGTGCCAGCAGGCCTGACAGGGTAGGGACCCAGTACTTC. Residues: CASRPDRVGTQYF.

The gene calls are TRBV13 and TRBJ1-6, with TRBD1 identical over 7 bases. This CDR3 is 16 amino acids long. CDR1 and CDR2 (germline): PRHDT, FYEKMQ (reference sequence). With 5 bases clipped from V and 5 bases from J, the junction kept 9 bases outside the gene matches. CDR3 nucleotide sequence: TGTGCCAGCAGCAAAACAGGGGCGATGAATAATTCACCCCTCCACTTT. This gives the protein CASSKTGAMNNSPLHF.

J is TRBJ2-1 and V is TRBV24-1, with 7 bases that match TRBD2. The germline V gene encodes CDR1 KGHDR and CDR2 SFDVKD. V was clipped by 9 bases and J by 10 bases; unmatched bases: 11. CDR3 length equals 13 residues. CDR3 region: CATRAADGGEQFF. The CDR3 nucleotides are TGTGCCACCCGGGCAGCGGACGGGGGGGAGCAGTTCTTC.

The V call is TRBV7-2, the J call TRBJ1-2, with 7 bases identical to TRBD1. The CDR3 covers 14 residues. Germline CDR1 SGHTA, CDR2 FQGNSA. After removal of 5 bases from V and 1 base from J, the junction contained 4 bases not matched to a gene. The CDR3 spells CASSQDRINYGYTF. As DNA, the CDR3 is TGTGCCAGCAGCCAGGACAGGATTAACTATGGCTACACCTTC.

Written as DNA, the CDR3 is TGTGCCAGCAGCTTAACATCGGCAGGGGCGGCCTATGGCTACACCTTC. Translation: CASSLTSAGAAYGYTF. The chain uses TRBV7-2 and TRBJ1-2, with D tentatively TRBD1 (6 bases). The CDR3 covers 16 residues. The germline gives CDR1 SGHTA, CDR2 FQGNSA. The ends were cut back, 2 bases at V and 4 bases at J, with 17 bases in the middle.

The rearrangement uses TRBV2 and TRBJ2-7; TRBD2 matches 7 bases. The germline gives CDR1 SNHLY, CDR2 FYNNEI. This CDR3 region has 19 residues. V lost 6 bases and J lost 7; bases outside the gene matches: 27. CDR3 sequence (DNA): TGTGCCAGCAGCTCCCGACGGACGGTGAGAGCGGGAACCGTGGGGGAGCAGTACTTC. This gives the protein CASSSRRTVRAGTVGEQYF.

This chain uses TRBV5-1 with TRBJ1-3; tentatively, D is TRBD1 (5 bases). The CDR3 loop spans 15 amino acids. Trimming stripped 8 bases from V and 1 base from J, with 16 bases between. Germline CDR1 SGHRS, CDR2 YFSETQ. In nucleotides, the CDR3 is TGCGCCAGTCGCACAGGAGGGCAGTCTGGAAACACCATATATTTT. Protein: CASRTGGQSGNTIYF. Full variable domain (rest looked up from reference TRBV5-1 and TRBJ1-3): KAGVTQTPRYLIKTRGQQVTLSCSPISGHRSVSWYQQTPGQGLQFLFEYFSETQRNKGNFPGRFSGRQFSNSRSEMNVSTLELGDSALYLCASRTGGQSGNTIYFGEGSWLTVV.

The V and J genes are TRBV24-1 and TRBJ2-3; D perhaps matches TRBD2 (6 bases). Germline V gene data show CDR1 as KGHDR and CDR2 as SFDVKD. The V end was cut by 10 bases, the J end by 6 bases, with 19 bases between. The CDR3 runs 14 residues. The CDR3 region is CATAGTGVRDTQYF. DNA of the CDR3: TGTGCCACAGCCGGGACGGGGGTCCGGGATACGCAGTATTTT.

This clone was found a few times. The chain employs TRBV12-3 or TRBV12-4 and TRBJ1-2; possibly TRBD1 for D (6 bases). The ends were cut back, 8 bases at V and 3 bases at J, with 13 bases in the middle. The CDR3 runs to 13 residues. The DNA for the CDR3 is TGTGCCAGCGCAGGTCAGGGGTACTATGGCTACACCTTC. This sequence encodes CASAGQGYYGYTF.

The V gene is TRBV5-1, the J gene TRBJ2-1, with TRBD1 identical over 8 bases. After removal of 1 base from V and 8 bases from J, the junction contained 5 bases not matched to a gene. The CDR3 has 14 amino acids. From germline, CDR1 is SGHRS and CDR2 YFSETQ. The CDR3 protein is CASSLSRGQDEQFF. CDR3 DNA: TGCGCCAGCAGCTTGAGCAGGGGGCAGGATGAGCAGTTCTTC.

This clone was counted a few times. The CDR3 here is CASSIRGGVGGELFF. CDR3 nucleotide sequence: TGTGCCAGTAGTATCAGAGGGGGCGTGGGCGGGGAGCTGTTTTTT. V and J are TRBV19 and TRBJ2-2; 7 nucleotides line up with TRBD1. The CDR3 runs to 15 residues. Germline lookup yields CDR1 LNHDA and CDR2 SQIVND (reference sequence). V gave up 3 bases and J gave up 7 bases; unmatched junction bases: 8.

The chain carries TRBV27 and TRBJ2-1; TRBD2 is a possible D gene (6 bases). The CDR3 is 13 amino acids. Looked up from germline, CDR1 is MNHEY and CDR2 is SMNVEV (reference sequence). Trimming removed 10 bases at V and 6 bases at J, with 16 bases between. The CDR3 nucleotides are TGTGCCACCCGTGGCCGACTAGTCAATGAGCAGTTCTTC. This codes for CATRGRLVNEQFF.

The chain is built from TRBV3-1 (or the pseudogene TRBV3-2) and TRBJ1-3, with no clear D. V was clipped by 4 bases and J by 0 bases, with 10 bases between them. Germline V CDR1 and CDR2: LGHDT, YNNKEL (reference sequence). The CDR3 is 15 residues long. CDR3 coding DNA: TGTGCCAGCAGCCCTATGCCAGGCTCTGGAAACACCATATATTTT. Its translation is CASSPMPGSGNTIYF.

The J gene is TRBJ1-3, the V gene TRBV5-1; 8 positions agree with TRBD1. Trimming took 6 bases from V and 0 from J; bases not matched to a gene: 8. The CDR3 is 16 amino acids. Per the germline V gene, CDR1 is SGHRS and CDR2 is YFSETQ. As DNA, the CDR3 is TGCGCCAGCACCGCGGACAGGGCTCTCTCTGGAAACACCATATATTTT. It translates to CASTADRALSGNTIYF.

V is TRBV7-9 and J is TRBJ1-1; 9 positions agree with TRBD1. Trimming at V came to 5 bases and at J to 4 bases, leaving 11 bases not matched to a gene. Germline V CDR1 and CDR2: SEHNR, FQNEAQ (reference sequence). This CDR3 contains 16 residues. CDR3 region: CASSPTQGAQSTEAFF. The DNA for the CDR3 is TGTGCCAGCAGCCCGACACAGGGGGCGCAGAGCACTGAAGCTTTCTTT.